A single sample gave rise to the 22 T cell receptor beta chains below, sequenced in a study of T-cell memory formation after mild COVID-19. TCRdb re-analysed the 5' RACE reads in MiXCR, keeping a single row per CDR3 protein. The sample includes about half a million distinct CDR3 sequences, 15% to 20% of them seen just once. The sample was PBMCs or a T cell subset sorted from them (not recorded which). The origin of the receptors is an adult woman who had mild COVID-19 (a few samples of this study predate the infection). Cell type and time point are not known.

As to this clonotype: It may be a read error: a sequence one base away is much more abundant. This chain joins TRBV15 and TRBJ2-1, with 11 bases matching TRBD2. The CDR3 length is 15 residues. With 5 bases clipped from V and 8 bases from J, the junction kept 8 bases outside the gene matches. Germline CDR1 reads LNHNV; CDR2 reads YYDKDF (reference sequence). The CDR3 bases are TGTGCCACCAGCCACGTGACTAGCGGGATGGATGAGCAGTTCTTC. The encoded protein is CATSHVTSGMDEQFF.

This clonotype was recorded a few times. An end of the junction differs from the germline gene, which may be a read error. The chain has TRBV7-7 and TRBJ2-5; weak D call: TRBD1 (5 bases). Per germline, CDR1 SSHAT and CDR2 FNYEAQ (reference sequence). The CDR3 has 15 residues. The DNA of the CDR3 is TGTGCTAGCAGCTTAGGCAGGGCACTTCAAGAGACCCAGTACTTC. Its translation: CASSLGRALQETQYF. Looking up the rest from reference TRBV7-7 and TRBJ2-5 gives the full variable domain: GAGVSQSPRYKVTKRGQDVTLRCDPISSHATLYWYQQALGQGPEFLTYFNYEAQPDKSGLPSDRFSAERPEGSISTLTIQRTEQRDSAMYRCASSLGRALQETQYFGPGTRLLVL.

This clonotype was found a few times. The V gene is TRBV29-1, the J gene TRBJ2-1, with TRBD2 identical over 9 bases. V trimming: 4 bases; J trimming: 8 bases; junction bases outside the gene matches: 6. Looked up from germline, CDR1 is SQVTM and CDR2 is ANQGSEA. CDR3 length equals 13 residues. In nucleotides, the CDR3 is TGCAGCGTTGTGGGCGGGGGGGCTGATGAGCAGTTCTTC. Its protein product is CSVVGGGADEQFF.

This sequence joins TRBV4-2 and TRBJ1-4; D remains ambiguous. The germline V and J ends were trimmed by 0 bases and 6 bases, with 14 bases remaining between them. The CDR3 is 16 amino acids. Germline CDR1 LGHNA, CDR2 YNFKEQ. CDR3 bases: TGTGCCAGCAGCCAAGATCCCGCAGCCTCCTATGAAAAACTGTTTTTT. Protein: CASSQDPAASYEKLFF.

This clonotype was recorded once. V usage is TRBV7-9 and J usage is TRBJ1-2, with 8 bases matching TRBD1. J gave up 8 bases and V 5 bases, and 19 bases lay outside the gene matches. CDR1 is SEHNR, CDR2 FQNEAQ, per germline (reference sequence). The CDR3 runs 17 residues. The CDR3 loop reads CASSPNLPDRVVGGYTF. The CDR3 bases are TGTGCCAGCAGCCCAAACCTTCCGGACAGGGTTGTAGGAGGCTACACCTTC.

This clonotype was detected a few times. The J gene is TRBJ1-1, the V gene TRBV7-9, with D possibly being TRBD1 (5 bases). The CDR3 contains 16 residues. With 0 bases removed from V and 3 bases from J, the gap between germline ends came to 14 bases. Per germline, CDR1 SEHNR and CDR2 FQNEAQ (reference sequence). The CDR3 here is CASSLARIGVDTEAFF. The CDR3 region has the DNA TGTGCCAGCAGCTTAGCGCGTATAGGGGTAGACACTGAAGCTTTCTTT.

This chain uses TRBV6-5 with TRBJ2-2, with D perhaps TRBD1 (5 bases). The germline gives CDR1 MNHEY, CDR2 SVGAGI. The ends were cut back, 7 bases at V and 3 bases at J, with 12 bases in the middle. The CDR3 spans 14 residues. CDR3 protein: CASKGRVDTGELFF. The DNA of the CDR3 is TGTGCCAGCAAGGGCAGGGTAGACACCGGGGAGCTGTTTTTT.

The chain links TRBV24-1 to TRBJ2-2; 8 bases fit TRBD1. The V gene's germline CDR1 is KGHDR and CDR2 SFDVKD. There are 16 residues in the CDR3. J was trimmed by 6 bases and V by 4 bases; bases with no gene match: 9. As DNA, the CDR3 is TGTGCCACCAGTGACCAAGACAGGGGATTAGCCGGGGAGCTGTTTTTT. Encoded protein: CATSDQDRGLAGELFF.

Ten or more counts support this clonotype. The chain employs TRBV7-2 and TRBJ1-2, with D possibly being TRBD1 (6 bases). Trimming took 1 base from V and 5 from J, leaving 14 bases between them. Germline-derived CDR1 and CDR2 are SGHTA and FQGNSA. The CDR3 has 15 amino acids. In DNA, the CDR3 is TGTGCCAGCAGCTTAGTGGGACACGACCCATATGGCTACACCTTC. This sequence encodes CASSLVGHDPYGYTF.

This clonotype was observed a handful of times. This sequence joins TRBV7-2 and TRBJ2-5; 7 nucleotides agree with TRBD2. The CDR3 is made up of 15 amino acids. The ends lost 8 bases at V and 3 bases at J; junction bases unmatched: 12. Looked up from germline, CDR1 is SGHTA and CDR2 is FQGNSA. DNA for the CDR3: TGTGCCAGCCATTCTAGCGGTGGATTAAAAGAGACCCAGTACTTC. Protein sequence: CASHSSGGLKETQYF. The entire variable domain, with the rest obtained from reference TRBV7-2 and TRBJ2-5, is as follows: GAGVSQSPSNKVTEKGKDVELRCDPISGHTALYWYRQSLGQGLEFLIYFQGNSAPDKSGLPSDRFSAERTGGSVSTLTIQRTQQEDSAVYLCASHSSGGLKETQYFGPGTRLLVL.

With respect to this clonotype: An end of the junction does not agree with germline; a read error may underlie this. The chain is built from TRBV6-1 and TRBJ2-2, with 9 bases aligning to TRBD2. The CDR3 has 15 amino acids. Germline V gene sequence: CDR1 MNHNS, CDR2 SASEGT. The CDR3 sequence: CASTLGGRGTWELFF. CDR3 bases: TGTGCCAGCACACTGGGCGGGAGGGGCACCTGGGAGCTGTTTTTT.

This clonotype was seen only a few times. The chain joins TRBV5-5 to TRBJ2-1; weak D call: TRBD2 (5 bases). The CDR3 spans 15 residues. CDR1 SGHKS and CDR2 YYEKEE come from the germline V gene (reference sequence). V was clipped by 6 bases and J by 0 bases, with 13 bases between them. CDR3 DNA: TGTGCCAGCACTCGGACTCTTAACTCCTACAATGAGCAGTTCTTC. It yields the protein CASTRTLNSYNEQFF.

The V gene is TRBV20-1, the J gene TRBJ2-1; 16 bases agree with TRBD2. Germline trimming cut 3 bases from V and 9 bases from J; bases unmatched to any gene: 17. This CDR3 is built from 19 residues. Germline CDR1 reads DFQATT; CDR2 reads SNEGSKA (reference sequence). The DNA for the CDR3 is TGCAGTGCTAGCTACCATGGGACTAGCGGGAGGGGATTTCTAGGTGAGCAGTTCTTC. Translation: CSASYHGTSGRGFLGEQFF.

This clonotype was counted only a few times. CDR3 nucleotides: TGTGCCAGCAGCTTTGGGGACAATGAGCAGTTCTTC. Its translation is CASSFGDNEQFF. This chain links TRBV7-9 with TRBJ2-1; D gene uncertain. This CDR3 comprises 12 residues. The germline gives CDR1 SEHNR, CDR2 FQNEAQ (reference sequence). Trimming removed 3 bases from V and 5 bases from J, with 5 bases in between. The entire variable domain, with the rest obtained from reference TRBV7-9 and TRBJ2-1, is as follows: DTGVSQNPRHKITKRGQNVTFRCDPISEHNRLYWYRQTLGQGPEFLTYFQNEAQLEKSRLLSDRFSAERPKGSFSTLEIQRTEQGDSAMYLCASSFGDNEQFFGPGTRLTVL.

This chain links TRBV5-6 with TRBJ2-7; D gene unclear. The V gene lost 0 bases and the J gene lost 2 bases, with 21 bases spanning the gap. This CDR3 has 18 amino acids. Germline V lookup: CDR1 SGHDT, CDR2 YYEEEE. CDR3 amino acids: CASSLVVEIGLSPYEQYF. The DNA for the CDR3 is TGTGCCAGCAGCTTGGTTGTGGAAATTGGGCTTAGCCCCTACGAGCAGTACTTC.

V gene TRBV7-9 combines with J gene TRBJ2-7, with D possibly called TRBD1 or TRBD2 (5 bases each). The germline CDR1 and CDR2 sequences are SEHNR and FQNEAQ (reference sequence). Trimming took 1 base from V and 7 from J, leaving 14 bases between them. CDR3 size: 14 residues. The CDR3 sequence is CASSLEGTPGEQYF. DNA of the CDR3: TGTGCCAGCAGCTTAGAGGGGACCCCGGGGGAGCAGTACTTC.

This sequence joins TRBV6-5 and TRBJ2-7; TRBD2 aligns across 15 bases. The CDR3 is 16 amino acids. The V gene's germline CDR1 is MNHEY and CDR2 SVGAGI. V trimming: 5 bases; J trimming: 4 bases; junction bases outside the gene matches: 6. CDR3 coding DNA: TGTGCCAGCAGTACTGGGACTAGCGGGGGGTTTTACGAGCAGTACTTC. It codes for CASSTGTSGGFYEQYF.

This chain links TRBV30 with TRBJ2-7; weak D call: TRBD1 (6 bases). The V gene lost 0 bases and the J gene lost 2 bases, with 11 bases spanning the gap. The CDR3 has 14 residues. CDR1 and CDR2 (germline): GTSNPN, SVGIG (reference sequence). In DNA form, the CDR3 reads TGTGCCTGGAGTGTAGTACAGGGACCCTACGAGCAGTACTTC. This sequence encodes CAWSVVQGPYEQYF.

The V call is TRBV3-1, the J call TRBJ2-2; possible D gene TRBD1, 6 bases. V lost 5 bases, J lost 5 bases, and 18 bases lay in between. This CDR3 region has 16 residues. Germline V gene sequence: CDR1 LGHDT, CDR2 YNNKEL (reference sequence). The CDR3 region has the DNA TGTGCCAGCAGCTCAACCGGGACAAAACTTACCGGGGAGCTGTTTTTT. Its protein product is CASSSTGTKLTGELFF.

This clonotype was seen a few times. This chain connects TRBV7-6 to TRBJ2-3; 7 bases fit TRBD1. CDR1 is SGHVS, CDR2 FNYEAQ, per germline. The V segment lost 5 bases and the J segment 1 base; nucleotides outside the gene matches: 9. The CDR3 consists of 16 residues. CDR3 region: CASSIDRARGTDTQYF. The CDR3 DNA sequence: TGTGCCAGCAGCATAGACAGGGCGAGGGGCACAGATACGCAGTATTTT.

There are a few counts of this clonotype. The gene calls are TRBV20-1 and TRBJ2-1; 10 nucleotides align to TRBD2. CDR1 and CDR2 (germline): DFQATT, SNEGSKA (reference sequence). The ends lost 6 bases at V and 4 bases at J; junction bases unmatched: 12. The CDR3 length is 16 residues. The CDR3 DNA follows: TGCAGTGCAGCAGCGGGAGGGATAAGGCTTTACAATGAGCAGTTCTTC. It yields the protein CSAAAGGIRLYNEQFF.

The chain uses TRBV7-9 and TRBJ2-4; D possibly corresponds to TRBD1 (6 bases). With 5 bases removed from V and 0 bases from J, the gap between germline ends came to 14 bases. Germline V CDR1 and CDR2: SEHNR, FQNEAQ (reference sequence). The CDR3 contains 16 residues. The CDR3 nucleotides are TGTGCCAGCAGCAACTCCGGGACATTAGCCAAAAACATTCAGTACTTC. Translated: CASSNSGTLAKNIQYF.